This TCR beta chain was identified during a study of T cells in Graves' hyperthyroidism and ophthalmopathy. General study findings and limits: Before onset, by a median of around 6.1 months, the model predicted ophthalmopathy.

RNA transcripts yielded amplified TCR beta CDR3 regions. In the first-round RT-PCR of the TCR CDR3, the HTBI primer set was used. TCRdb recomputed calls from the multiplex PCR reads with MiXCR, one row per CDR3 protein. This repertoire shows about 360,000 distinct CDR3 sequences, less than 15% found once; its top ten account for around a tenth. Stable Graves' hyperthyroidism denoted no ophthalmopathy progression over 18 months. Clinical symptoms, serum thyroxine and TRAb, thyroid ultrasound and orbital computed tomography were used for the diagnoses. This CDR3 spans 14 amino acids. V lost 0 bases and J 2 bases, leaving 9 bases between the germline ends. CDR1 SGHRS and CDR2 YFSETQ come from the germline V gene. This clonotype occurred many times. What it binds is unknown.

Sequences were obtained from blood. The J gene is TRBJ2-7, the V gene TRBV5-1; D ambiguous. The clonotype was recovered from a woman younger than 30 with Graves' hyperthyroidism. The CDR3 DNA reads as TGCGCCAGCAGCTTGGTTAGTATGACCTACGAGCAGTACTTC. Translated: CASSLVSMTYEQYF.